Presented here are 12 T cell receptor beta chains from one specimen sequenced in a study of blood T cells in healthy people across ages. Sample-barcoded 5' priming and a J-beta primer mix drove a second PCR of roughly 6 to 12 cycles. MiXCR, run by TCRdb on the 5' RACE reads, gives a single entry per CDR3 protein. The table has about 830,000 distinct CDR3 sequences, about 59% seen once. Sequencing was done on a sample of blood. These receptor sequences come from a man aged 25 to 45 in good health.

The genes are TRBV7-9 and TRBJ2-1; perhaps D is TRBD1 or TRBD2 (6 bases each). This CDR3 is built from 17 residues. V was trimmed by 5 bases and J by 3 bases, leaving 20 bases between them. Germline values: CDR1 SEHNR, CDR2 FQNEAQ (reference sequence). CDR3 DNA sequence: TGTGCCAGCAGCCCAGGGTTAGGGGGGCCATTCTACAATGAGCAGTTCTTC. It encodes CASSPGLGGPFYNEQFF.

The chain couples TRBV7-6 to TRBJ2-1; TRBD1 might be the D (5 bases). Germline V gene lookup returns CDR1 SGHVS and CDR2 FNYEAQ. Trimming took off 5 bases at V and 6 bases at J, with 17 bases between the two ends. CDR3 length equals 15 residues. The chain's CDR3 is CASSAQDTLINEQFF. For the CDR3, the DNA is TGTGCCAGCAGCGCCCAGGACACCTTGATCAATGAGCAGTTCTTC.

This clonotype was recorded a few times. The gene calls are TRBV4-2 and TRBJ2-3; D might be TRBD1 (5 bases). V lost 4 bases to trimming and J lost 4 bases, with 18 bases between them. Germline V gene lookup returns CDR1 LGHNA and CDR2 YNFKEQ. CDR3 length equals 16 residues. The chain's CDR3 is CASSRNSQGFADTQYF. In nucleotides, the CDR3 is TGTGCCAGCAGCCGAAATTCCCAGGGTTTTGCAGATACGCAGTATTTT.

This clonotype was recorded once. This chain links TRBV5-5 with TRBJ2-7; D call uncertain. Trimming removed 1 base from V and 1 base from J, with 9 bases in between. This CDR3 has 14 residues. Germline CDR1 SGHKS, CDR2 YYEKEE (reference sequence). CDR3 sequence reads: CASSLHQTSYEQYF. CDR3 bases: TGTGCCAGCAGCTTGCACCAGACGTCCTACGAGCAGTACTTC.

The sample holds one count of this clonotype. The V call is TRBV20-1, the J call TRBJ1-1; D is possibly TRBD1 (6 bases). The germline V and J ends were trimmed by 7 bases and 7 bases, with 13 bases remaining between them. The germline V gene encodes CDR1 DFQATT and CDR2 SNEGSKA (reference sequence). The CDR3 length is 11 residues. The CDR3 reads CSVPGDVEAFF. The CDR3 coding sequence is TGCAGTGTCCCAGGGGACGTTGAAGCTTTCTTT.

The chain is built from TRBV6-1 and TRBJ2-7, with 9 bases fitting TRBD1. The CDR3 covers 16 residues. J was trimmed by 4 bases and V by 6 bases; bases with no gene match: 13. Germline-derived CDR1 and CDR2 are MNHNS and SASEGT. In DNA form, the CDR3 reads TGTGCCAGCAGATCTGTACCGGGACAGGGTTTATACGAGCAGTACTTC. This gives the protein CASRSVPGQGLYEQYF.

The J gene is TRBJ2-4, the V gene TRBV7-2; TRBD1 might be the D (5 bases). The CDR3 has 14 residues. Trimming pared 6 bases from V and 6 bases from J, leaving 15 bases between. CDR1 is SGHTA, CDR2 FQGNSA, per germline. The DNA for the CDR3 is TGTGCCAGCAGTCAAAGGGGTGGCAGAAACATTCAGTACTTC. It is translated as CASSQRGGRNIQYF.

The V call is TRBV28, the J call TRBJ1-5, with a tentative D call TRBD1 (5 bases). V was clipped by 6 bases and J by 5 bases, with 14 bases between them. CDR1 MDHEN and CDR2 SYDVKM come from the germline V gene. CDR3 length: 14 amino acids. The DNA of the CDR3 is TGTGCCAGCAGCAGTGACAGTTTAGATCAGCCCCAGCATTTT. Amino acids: CASSSDSLDQPQHF. The full variable domain, its missing parts supplied by reference TRBV28 and TRBJ1-5, is DVKVTQSSRYLVKRTGEKVFLECVQDMDHENMFWYRQDPGLGLRLIYFSYDVKMKEKGDIPEGYSVSREKKERFSLILESASTNQTSMYLCASSSDSLDQPQHFGDGTRLSIL.

The chain uses TRBV6-5 and TRBJ2-3, with TRBD2 matching over 9 bases. From germline, CDR1 is MNHEY and CDR2 SVGAGI. The CDR3 runs to 15 residues. V lost 3 bases, J lost 4 bases, and 5 bases stayed unmatched. This CDR3 is CASSYLSGGSDTQYF. CDR3 coding DNA: TGTGCCAGCAGTTATCTTAGCGGGGGCTCAGATACGCAGTATTTT.

The V and J genes are TRBV20-1 and TRBJ2-1; TRBD1 matches 10 bases. The V and J ends lost 2 bases and 14 bases, in that order; junction bases with no gene match: 9. Per germline, CDR1 DFQATT and CDR2 SNEGSKA (reference sequence). This CDR3 comprises 13 residues. The CDR3 DNA is TGCAGTGCTAGAAGACAGGGGGCCTATCGCGAGTTCTTC. This codes for CSARRQGAYREFF.

This chain uses TRBV28 with TRBJ2-4; the D gene is possibly TRBD2 (6 bases). The J call may not be correct, given that the DNA end is closer to TRBJ2-7. The CDR3 contains 12 residues. Germline-derived CDR1 and CDR2 are MDHEN and SYDVKM. The CDR3: CASRNGGHEQYF. CDR3 nucleotide sequence: TGTGCCAGCAGGAACGGAGGGCACGAGCAGTACTTC.

The V call is TRBV4-2, the J call TRBJ2-3, with a tentative D call TRBD1 (6 bases). The CDR3 consists of 15 residues. V lost 2 bases and J 8 bases, leaving 17 bases between the germline ends. Germline CDR1 and CDR2: LGHNA and YNFKEQ. The CDR3 reads CASSQRRQGNGTQYF. The CDR3 coding sequence is TGTGCCAGCAGCCAAAGACGGCAGGGGAACGGTACGCAGTATTTT.